This T cell receptor beta chain came from a study of beta chain features in type 1 diabetes. Expressed TCRB transcripts were sequenced after all isolated RNA was converted to cDNA. The protocol was immunoSEQ multiplex PCR, while the TCRdb copy is restricted to in-frame clones and leaves out a portion. Among around 280,000 clones, 8% were seen once, and the ten largest hold approximately 0.99%. Only a few counts were recorded for this clone. In germline, CDR1 is MGHRA, CDR2 YSYEKL. The CDR3 has 13 amino acids. With 1 base removed from V and 3 bases from J, the gap between germline ends came to 6 bases. Every donor had blood drawn once into heparin, approximately 120 mL on average.

This TCR derives from a woman aged 18-35 years in good health. This chain connects TRBV4-1 to TRBJ1-1, with D possibly matching TRBD1 (5 bases). The sequencing sample was made of central memory CD4+ T cells from blood. The CDR3: CASSQGQYTEAFF. DNA of the CDR3: TGCGCCAGCAGCCAAGGACAGTACACTGAAGCTTTCTTT.